This is a list of T cell receptor beta chains from one sample in a study of T cell changes during pregnancy in multiple sclerosis. Sequencing used immunoSEQ multiplex PCR; TCRdb keeps in-frame clones, though not all of them. The table has around 34,000 clones, 75% to 90% seen once; the top ten hold 4.5%. The material was CD8+ T cells from peripheral blood mononuclear cells, obtained after pregnancy. Every receptor here comes from a female donor with multiple sclerosis, enrolled in a pregnancy study. Both conserved end residues are part of each CDR3. A D gene is named only where the DNA matches it firmly. Size values are once, few and many counts, or a class for expanded clones, and some rows have none.

v_call	cdr3_length	d_call	j_call	clone_size	cdr3_aa	cdr3_nt
TRBV5-5	13	TRBD1	TRBJ2-7	.	CASSPGTGTEQYF	TGTGCCAGCAGCCCTGGGACAGGGACCGAGCAGTACTTC
TRBV13	13	.	TRBJ2-5	.	CASSLPGEETQYF	TGTGCCAGCAGCTTACCGGGGGAAGAGACCCAGTACTTC
TRBV9	14	.	TRBJ2-2	.	CASSVGGVTGELFF	TGTGCCAGCAGCGTAGGGGGGGTAACCGGGGAGCTGTTTTTT
TRBV29-1	12	.	TRBJ1-2	.	CSASGGAHGYTF	TGCAGCGCCAGCGGGGGGGCGCATGGCTACACCTTC
TRBV19	14	TRBD2	TRBJ2-1	few	CASSPVAGLDEQFF	TGTGCCAGTAGCCCAGTAGCGGGGCTTGACGAGCAGTTCTTC
TRBV19	16	TRBD2	TRBJ2-1	.	CASSIRRRGTYNEQFF	TGTGCCAGTAGTATTCGGCGGCGGGGGACTTACAATGAGCAGTTCTTC
TRBV27	18	.	TRBJ1-5	.	CASSLTATVSYSNQPQHF	TGTGCCAGCAGTTTAACAGCTACCGTTAGTTATAGCAATCAGCCCCAGCATTTT
TRBV5-1	16	TRBD1	TRBJ1-1	.	CASRPGTGGRDTEAFF	TGCGCCAGCAGGCCAGGGACAGGGGGCAGGGACACTGAAGCTTTCTTT
TRBV27	12	TRBD2	TRBJ2-5	.	CASSLGGGPQYF	TGTGCCAGCAGTTTGGGGGGGGGACCCCAGTACTTC
TRBV27	14	.	TRBJ2-2	.	CASQQQVGPGELFF	TGTGCCAGCCAACAACAGGTTGGCCCCGGGGAGCTGTTTTTT
TRBV9	15	TRBD1	TRBJ2-4	.	CASSEYLGTGGIQYF	TGTGCCAGCAGCGAATATCTGGGGACAGGGGGGATTCAGTACTTC
TRBV7-9	12	.	TRBJ1-1	.	CASTAEFTEAFF	TGTGCCAGCACCGCAGAATTCACTGAAGCTTTCTTT
TRBV9	14	TRBD1	TRBJ2-3	.	CASTDRGSTDTQYF	TGTGCCAGCACCGACAGGGGATCCACAGATACGCAGTATTTT
TRBV13	16	TRBD1	TRBJ2-2	.	CASSSRQGASTGELFF	TGTGCCAGCAGCTCAAGACAGGGGGCTAGCACCGGGGAGCTGTTTTTT
TRBV5-6	14	TRBD1	TRBJ1-2	.	CASSLKQGGHGYTF	TGTGCCAGCAGCTTGAAGCAGGGGGGCCATGGCTACACCTTC
TRBV15	16	.	TRBJ2-3	.	CATSDSDSPNTDTQYF	TGTGCCACCAGCGACTCGGACTCACCGAACACAGATACGCAGTATTTT
TRBV10-3	14	.	TRBJ2-7	.	CAITEGLGSYEQYF	TGTGCCATCACCGAGGGTTTAGGCAGCTACGAGCAGTACTTC
TRBV4-3	14	.	TRBJ1-2	.	CASRQTGGDYGYTF	TGCGCCAGCAGGCAGACAGGAGGAGACTATGGCTACACCTTC
TRBV11-2	12	.	TRBJ1-1	few	CASSLGGRGAFF	TGTGCCAGCAGCTTAGGCGGCAGGGGAGCTTTCTTT
TRBV7-9	13	.	TRBJ1-5	.	CASSSAGIQPQHF	TGTGCCAGCAGCTCCGCAGGGATTCAGCCCCAGCATTTT
TRBV21-1	19	.	TRBJ2-4	once	CASSLRTSGGAIAKNIQYF	TGTGCCAGCAGCCTACGGACTAGCGGGGGGGCAATCGCCAAAAACATTCAGTACTTC
TRBV7-2	17	TRBD2	TRBJ2-3	.	CASSSGTSGGPTDTQYF	TGTGCCAGCAGCTCCGGGACTAGCGGGGGGCCGACAGATACGCAGTATTTT